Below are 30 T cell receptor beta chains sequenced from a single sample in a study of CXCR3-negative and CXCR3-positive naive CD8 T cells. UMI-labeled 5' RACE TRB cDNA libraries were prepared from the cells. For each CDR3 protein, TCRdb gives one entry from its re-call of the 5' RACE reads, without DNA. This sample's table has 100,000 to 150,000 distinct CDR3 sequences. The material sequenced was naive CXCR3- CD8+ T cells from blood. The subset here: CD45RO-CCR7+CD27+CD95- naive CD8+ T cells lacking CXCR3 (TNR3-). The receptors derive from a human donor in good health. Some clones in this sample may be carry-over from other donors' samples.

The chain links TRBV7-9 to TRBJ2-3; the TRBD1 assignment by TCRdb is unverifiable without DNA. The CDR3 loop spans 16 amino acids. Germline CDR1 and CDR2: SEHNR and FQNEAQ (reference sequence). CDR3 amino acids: CASRRPGGQTEGTQYF.

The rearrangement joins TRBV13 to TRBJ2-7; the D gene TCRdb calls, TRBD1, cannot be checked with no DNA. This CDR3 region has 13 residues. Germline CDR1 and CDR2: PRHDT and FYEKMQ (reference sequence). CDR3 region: CASSLAGEHEQYF.

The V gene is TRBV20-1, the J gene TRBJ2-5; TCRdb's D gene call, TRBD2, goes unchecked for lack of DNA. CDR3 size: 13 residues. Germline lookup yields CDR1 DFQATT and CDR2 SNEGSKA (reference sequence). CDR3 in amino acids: CSARMGLRETQYF.

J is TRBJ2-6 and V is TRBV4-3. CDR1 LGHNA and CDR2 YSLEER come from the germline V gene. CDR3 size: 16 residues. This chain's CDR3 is CASSQDVASGANVLTF.

The CDR3 is CASSLQLSSYEQYF. This chain uses TRBV7-8 with TRBJ2-7. The CDR3 loop spans 14 amino acids. Per germline, CDR1 SGHVS and CDR2 FQNEAQ.

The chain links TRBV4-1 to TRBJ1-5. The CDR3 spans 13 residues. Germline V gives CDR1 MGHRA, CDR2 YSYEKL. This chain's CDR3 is CASSQDLNQPQHF.

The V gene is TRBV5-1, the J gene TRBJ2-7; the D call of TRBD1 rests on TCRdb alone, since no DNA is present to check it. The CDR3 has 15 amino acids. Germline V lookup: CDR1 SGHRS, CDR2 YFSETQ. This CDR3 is CASRSEPGQVYEQYF.

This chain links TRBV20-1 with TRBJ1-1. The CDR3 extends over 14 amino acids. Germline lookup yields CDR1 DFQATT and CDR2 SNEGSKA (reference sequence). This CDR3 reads CSARDPSLNTEAFF.

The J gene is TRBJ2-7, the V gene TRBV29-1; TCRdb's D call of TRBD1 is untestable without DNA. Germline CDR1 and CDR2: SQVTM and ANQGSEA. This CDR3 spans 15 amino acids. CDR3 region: CSVEKGTGGAYEQYF.

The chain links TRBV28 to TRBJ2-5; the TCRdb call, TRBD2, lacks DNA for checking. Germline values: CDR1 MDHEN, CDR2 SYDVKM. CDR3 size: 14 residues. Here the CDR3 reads CASRLAGGLETQYF.

The CDR3 here is CASSFGLAGTGELFF. The rearrangement links TRBV28 to TRBJ2-2; lacking DNA, the TRBD2 call made by TCRdb goes unchecked. Germline values: CDR1 MDHEN, CDR2 SYDVKM. There are 15 residues in the CDR3.

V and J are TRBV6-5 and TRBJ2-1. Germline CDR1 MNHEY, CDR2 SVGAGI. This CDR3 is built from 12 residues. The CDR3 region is CASTNGYNEQFF.

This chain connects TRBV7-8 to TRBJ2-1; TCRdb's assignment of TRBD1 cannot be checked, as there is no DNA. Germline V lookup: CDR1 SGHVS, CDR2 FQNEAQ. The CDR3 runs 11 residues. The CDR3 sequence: CASLRGNEQFF.

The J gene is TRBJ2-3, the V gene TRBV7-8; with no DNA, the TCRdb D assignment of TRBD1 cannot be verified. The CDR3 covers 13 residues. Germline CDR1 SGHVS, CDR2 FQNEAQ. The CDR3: CASSDGGSDTQYF.

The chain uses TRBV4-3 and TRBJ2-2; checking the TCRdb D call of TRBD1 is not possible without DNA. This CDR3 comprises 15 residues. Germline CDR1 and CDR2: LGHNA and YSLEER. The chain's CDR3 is CASSQQGQTTGELFF.

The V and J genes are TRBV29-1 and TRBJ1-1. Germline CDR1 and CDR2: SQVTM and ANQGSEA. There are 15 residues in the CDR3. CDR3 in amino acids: CSVRTMLGMNTEAFF.

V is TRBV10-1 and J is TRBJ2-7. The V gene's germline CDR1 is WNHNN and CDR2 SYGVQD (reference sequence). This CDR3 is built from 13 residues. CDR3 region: CASSEGVDYEQYF.

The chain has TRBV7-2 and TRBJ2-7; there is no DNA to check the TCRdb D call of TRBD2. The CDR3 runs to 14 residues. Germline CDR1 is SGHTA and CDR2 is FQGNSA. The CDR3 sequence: CASRNTGLGYEQYF.

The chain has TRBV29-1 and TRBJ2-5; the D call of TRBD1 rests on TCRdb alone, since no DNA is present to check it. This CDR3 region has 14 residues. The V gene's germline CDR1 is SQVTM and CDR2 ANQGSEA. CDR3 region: CSIDRGQSAETQYF.

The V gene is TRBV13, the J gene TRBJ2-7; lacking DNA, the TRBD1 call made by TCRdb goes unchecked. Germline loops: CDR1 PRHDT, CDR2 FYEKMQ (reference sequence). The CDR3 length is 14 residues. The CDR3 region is CASLGTGVSGEQYF.

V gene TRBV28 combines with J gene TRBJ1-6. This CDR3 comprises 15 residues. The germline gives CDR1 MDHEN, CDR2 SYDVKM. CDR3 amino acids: CASSSQAGGSSPLHF.

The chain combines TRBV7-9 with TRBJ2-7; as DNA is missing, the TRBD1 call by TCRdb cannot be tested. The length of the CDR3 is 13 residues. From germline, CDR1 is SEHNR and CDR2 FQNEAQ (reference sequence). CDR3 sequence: CASSLIGGYEQYF.

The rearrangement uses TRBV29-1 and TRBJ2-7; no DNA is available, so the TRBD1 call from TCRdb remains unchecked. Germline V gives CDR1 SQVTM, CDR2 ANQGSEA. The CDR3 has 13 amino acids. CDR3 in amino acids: CSVEAGSSHEQYF.

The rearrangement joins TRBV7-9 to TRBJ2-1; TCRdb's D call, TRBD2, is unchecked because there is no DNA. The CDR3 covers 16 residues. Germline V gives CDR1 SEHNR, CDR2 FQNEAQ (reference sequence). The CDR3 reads CASSYLTSGRGDEQFF.

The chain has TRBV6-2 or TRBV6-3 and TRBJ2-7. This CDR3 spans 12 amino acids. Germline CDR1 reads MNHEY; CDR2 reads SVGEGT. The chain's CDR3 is CASRGYPYEQYF.

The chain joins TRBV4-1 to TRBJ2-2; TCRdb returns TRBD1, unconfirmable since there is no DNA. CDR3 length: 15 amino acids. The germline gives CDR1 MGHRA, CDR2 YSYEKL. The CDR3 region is CASSRRDTNTGELFF.

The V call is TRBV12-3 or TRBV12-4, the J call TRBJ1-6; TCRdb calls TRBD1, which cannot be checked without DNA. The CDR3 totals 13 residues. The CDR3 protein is CASSIPGDSPLHF.

This chain's CDR3 is CASSWDSNEQFF. The gene calls are TRBV5-1 and TRBJ2-1. The CDR3 is made up of 12 amino acids. The germline gives CDR1 SGHRS, CDR2 YFSETQ.

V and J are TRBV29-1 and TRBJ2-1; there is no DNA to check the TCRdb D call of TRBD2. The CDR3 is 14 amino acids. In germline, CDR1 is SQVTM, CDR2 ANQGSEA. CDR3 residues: CSVEEWERGNEQFF.

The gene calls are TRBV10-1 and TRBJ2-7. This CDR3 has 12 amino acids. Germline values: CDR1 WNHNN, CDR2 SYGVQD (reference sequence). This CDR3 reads CASSDNSYEQYF.